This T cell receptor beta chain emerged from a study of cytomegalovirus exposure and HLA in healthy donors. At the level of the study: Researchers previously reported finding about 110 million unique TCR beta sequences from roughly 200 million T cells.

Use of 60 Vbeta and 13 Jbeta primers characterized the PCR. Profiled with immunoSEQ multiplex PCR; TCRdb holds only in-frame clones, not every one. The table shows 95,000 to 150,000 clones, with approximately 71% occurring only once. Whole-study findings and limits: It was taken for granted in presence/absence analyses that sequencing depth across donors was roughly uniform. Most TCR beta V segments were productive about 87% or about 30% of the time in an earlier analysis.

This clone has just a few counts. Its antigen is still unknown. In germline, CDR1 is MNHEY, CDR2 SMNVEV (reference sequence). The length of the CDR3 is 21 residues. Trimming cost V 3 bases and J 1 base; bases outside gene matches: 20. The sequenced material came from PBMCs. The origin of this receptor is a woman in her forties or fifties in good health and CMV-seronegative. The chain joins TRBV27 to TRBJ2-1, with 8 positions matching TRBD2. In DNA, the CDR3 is TGTGCCAGCAGTTTCCCCCCCCAGGCGGGAGGTGTTGTTTTTTCCTACAATGAGCAGTTCTTC. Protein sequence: CASSFPPQAGGVVFSYNEQFF.